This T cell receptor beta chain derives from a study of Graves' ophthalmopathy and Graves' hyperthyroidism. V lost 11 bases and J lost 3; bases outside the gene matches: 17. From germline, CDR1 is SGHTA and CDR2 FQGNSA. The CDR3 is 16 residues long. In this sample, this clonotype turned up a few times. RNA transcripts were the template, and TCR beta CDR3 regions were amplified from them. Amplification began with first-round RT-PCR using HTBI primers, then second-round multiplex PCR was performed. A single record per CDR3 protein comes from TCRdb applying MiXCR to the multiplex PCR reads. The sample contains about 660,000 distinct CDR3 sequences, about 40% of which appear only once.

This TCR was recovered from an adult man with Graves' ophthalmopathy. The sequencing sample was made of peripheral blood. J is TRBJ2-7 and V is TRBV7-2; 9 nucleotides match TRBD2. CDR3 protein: CASKIGGGGAYYEQYF. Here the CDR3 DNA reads TGTGCCTCCAAAATAGGAGGCGGGGGGGCCTACTACGAGCAGTACTTC.